This T cell receptor beta chain appears in the sequencing data of a study of regulatory T cells in long-lasting Graves disease. This clonotype was observed at least ten times. CDR3 size: 15 residues. The junction had 15 bases not matched to a gene; V was cut back by 6 bases and J by 7 bases. CDR1 is ENHRY, CDR2 SYGVKD, per germline. For TCR beta, libraries came from iRepertoire HTBI primers and Arm-PCR of CDR3 regions. TCRdb re-called the multiplex PCR reads through MiXCR, storing one row per CDR3 protein. Of about 440,000 distinct CDR3 sequences listed, over 15% are singletons. Specified time point: newly diagnosed GD, antithyroid drugs for less than 3 months. There was RNA extracted from PBMCs, and the TCR library was made from it. The sample was also linked to a second study, of T cells in Graves' hyperthyroidism and ophthalmopathy.

The sample in question was peripheral blood mononuclear cells (PBMCs), obtained at new diagnosis, from a patient treated with antithyroid drugs. J is TRBJ2-7 and V is TRBV10-3; TRBD2 aligns across 7 bases. This TCR was sampled from a woman aged 25 to 39 with Graves disease. In nucleotides, the CDR3 is TGTGCCATCAGAATTGGGATAGCGGGCTCGGGGGAGCAGTACTTC. It specifies CAIRIGIAGSGEQYF.